This T cell receptor beta chain was identified during a study of identical twins. The donors were all healthy and Caucasian. Germline lookup yields CDR1 DFQATT and CDR2 SNEGSKA (reference sequence). Deletions cut 3 bases from V and 2 bases from J, with 21 bases between. The length of the CDR3 is 17 residues. In its sample, this clonotype was seen a few times. cDNA carried unique molecular identifiers, and a universal primer site was added by template switching. TCRdb passed the 5' RACE reads through MiXCR, listing each CDR3 protein once. Found here are about 190,000 distinct CDR3 sequences, more than 15% of them singletons; the top ten hold roughly two fifths. The sample was also reused in another study, on T cells expressing NK-cell markers. From that paper: For about 6 donors, the dominant NKG2C+ clonotypes made up 1.0-7.0% of their CD8+ T cells. The study did not resolve the HCMV specificity of expanded NKG2C+ T cell clones.

The gene calls are TRBV20-1 and TRBJ2-3; the D gene is possibly TRBD2 (7 bases). Sequenced sample: CD8+ T cells sorted from blood. The clonotype originates from a woman aged 18-30 years in good health. The CDR3 DNA reads TGCAGTGCTAGGTTTCCCTTGGGGGGGCCCTCCACAGATACGCAGTATTTT. Protein: CSARFPLGGPSTDTQYF.